The 2 T cell receptor beta chains presented below share a single source sample, sequenced in a study of blood T cell repertoires in COVID-19. TCRdb keeps only in-frame clones here, not all; method: immunoSEQ multiplex PCR. The data show roughly 100,000 clones, around 92% seen once. Source material: peripheral blood. The receptor source for this set is a middle-aged man with active COVID-19.

V gene TRBV6-5 combines with J gene TRBJ1-1; no definite D call. Germline V gene lookup returns CDR1 MNHEY and CDR2 SVGAGI. This CDR3 spans 11 amino acids. V was clipped by 2 bases and J by 6 bases, with 4 bases between them. The DNA of the CDR3 is TGTGCCAGCAGTTACGCGTCTGAAGCTTTCTTT. Residues: CASSYASEAFF.

The gene calls are TRBV28 and TRBJ2-3; D call uncertain. Germline V CDR1 and CDR2: MDHEN, SYDVKM. V was clipped by 4 bases and J by 4 bases, with 6 bases between them. The CDR3 runs 12 residues. This chain's CDR3 is CASSYSADTQYF. DNA for the CDR3: TGTGCCAGCAGTTACTCGGCAGATACGCAGTATTTT.